These T cell receptor beta chains were read from a single sample in a study of T-cell memory formation after mild COVID-19. One entry per CDR3 protein, called by TCRdb with MiXCR from the 5' RACE reads. The sample lists a few hundred thousand distinct CDR3 sequences; around 15% were seen once. Material: PBMCs or a T cell subset sorted from them (not recorded which). These receptors all stem from a man younger than 35 who had mild COVID-19 (a few samples of this study predate the infection). Cell type and time point are not known. Each CDR3 is given with its conserved first and last residue. D genes are given only for firm matches.

d_gene: NA; j_gene: TRBJ2-7; v_gene: TRBV3-1; CDR3aa: CASSHKEYEQYF
d_gene: NA; j_gene: TRBJ2-4; v_gene: TRBV20-1; CDR3aa: CSASGQGKNIQYF
d_gene: NA; j_gene: TRBJ1-4; v_gene: TRBV12-3/TRBV12-4; CDR3aa: CASSFGFNEKLFF
d_gene: NA; j_gene: TRBJ1-5; v_gene: TRBV18; CDR3aa: CASREGVSNQPQHF
d_gene: NA; j_gene: TRBJ2-1; v_gene: TRBV6-6; CDR3aa: CASSYGAQTVEQFF
d_gene: NA; j_gene: TRBJ1-2; v_gene: TRBV20-1; CDR3aa: CSARDIGQREGYTF
d_gene: NA; j_gene: TRBJ2-7; v_gene: TRBV20-1; CDR3aa: CSARDEYEQYF
d_gene: NA; j_gene: TRBJ2-4; v_gene: TRBV7-2; CDR3aa: CASSSGRGGFGIQYF
d_gene: TRBD1; j_gene: TRBJ1-4; v_gene: TRBV29-1; CDR3aa: CSVAKGGTTNEKLFF
d_gene: NA; j_gene: TRBJ1-5; v_gene: TRBV10-3; CDR3aa: CAISEYSGDNQPQHF
d_gene: NA; j_gene: TRBJ1-2; v_gene: TRBV12-3/TRBV12-4; CDR3aa: CASSFLVIYGYTF
d_gene: TRBD2; j_gene: TRBJ2-3; v_gene: TRBV5-1; CDR3aa: CASSAGTSADTQYF
d_gene: NA; j_gene: TRBJ1-2; v_gene: TRBV14; CDR3aa: CASSQGGVSGLYGYTF
d_gene: NA; j_gene: TRBJ1-5; v_gene: TRBV7-9; CDR3aa: CASSLARGTNQPQHF